These 12 T cell receptor beta chains were all obtained from the same sample, sequenced in a study of blood T cell repertoires in COVID-19 (dated by TCRdb to the early 2020s). Library preparation was by the immunoSEQ multiplex PCR assay. This immuneACCESS table, as held by TCRdb, lists in-frame sequences with V and J called but not all clones. Of the missing ones, under half trace to an unresolved V gene in checked studies; the others have no known cause. The sample includes some 260,000 clones, with about nine tenths observed a single time. The ten largest clones capture 1.5% to 2% of the sample. Input material: PBMCs or T cells enriched from blood (not recorded which). The source of these receptors is a man aged 35 to 55 who had recovered from COVID-19.

The chain is built from TRBV2 and TRBJ2-7; the match to TRBD2 covers 9 bases. The CDR3 length is 15 residues. Germline CDR1 SNHLY, CDR2 FYNNEI. Trimming cost V 5 bases and J 6 bases; bases outside gene matches: 11. In DNA, the CDR3 is TGTGCCAGCAGTCTAGCGGGGTTCACTCTCCCCGAGCAGTACTTC. As protein: CASSLAGFTLPEQYF. The variable domain in full, with the rest retrieved from reference TRBV2 and TRBJ2-7, is EPEVTQTPSHQVTQMGQEVILRCVPISNHLYFYWYRQILGQKVEFLVSFYNNEISEKSEIFDDQFSVERPDGSNFTLKIRSTKLEDSAMYFCASSLAGFTLPEQYFGPGTRLTVT.

For the CDR3, the DNA is TGCGCCACCTCGACAGCAACTAATGAAAAACTGTTTTTT. Protein product: CATSTATNEKLFF. The chain has TRBV5-1 and TRBJ1-4, with D tentatively TRBD1 (5 bases). Germline V gene lookup returns CDR1 SGHRS and CDR2 YFSETQ. V was pared by 9 bases and J by 0 bases, with 9 bases between. The CDR3 totals 13 residues.

CDR3 protein: CASSQIGLAGSHEQFF. The CDR3 region has the DNA TGTGCCAGCAGCCAAATCGGGCTAGCGGGATCCCATGAGCAGTTCTTC. This sequence joins TRBV4-2 and TRBJ2-1; 9 bases are shared with TRBD2. The V gene end was trimmed by 2 bases and the J gene end by 8 bases; junction bases not matched to a gene: 10. CDR3 length: 16 residues. Germline-derived CDR1 and CDR2 are LGHNA and YNFKEQ.

This chain uses TRBV15 with TRBJ2-7; TRBD1 is a possible D gene (6 bases). In germline, CDR1 is LNHNV, CDR2 YYDKDF (reference sequence). The CDR3 runs 15 residues. V lost 0 bases to trimming and J lost 5 bases, with 14 bases between them. The CDR3 DNA reads as TGTGCCACCAGCAGAGAGGGGCAGGGGTTCGACGAGCAGTACTTC. It encodes CATSREGQGFDEQYF.

The J gene is TRBJ1-2, the V gene TRBV19; 9 nucleotides agree with TRBD1. CDR1 and CDR2 from the germline V gene are LNHDA and SQIVND (reference sequence). The junction had 2 bases not matched to a gene; V was cut back by 3 bases and J by 3 bases. The CDR3 length is 14 residues. The CDR3 coding sequence is TGTGCCAGTAGTATGGGGACAGGGTACTATGGCTACACCTTC. Residues: CASSMGTGYYGYTF.

The CDR3 region has the DNA TGTGCCAGTAGCCTAGACGGGGTGGTCTCTGGAAACACCATATATTTT. It translates to CASSLDGVVSGNTIYF. The V and J genes are TRBV19 and TRBJ1-3; the D is unclear. This CDR3 has 16 residues. CDR1 is LNHDA, CDR2 SQIVND, per germline (reference sequence). Trimming removed 6 bases from V and 0 bases from J, with 15 bases in between.

This clone appeared a single time. This chain's CDR3 is CASSLTGFYGYTF. The DNA of the CDR3 is TGTGCCAGCAGTTTAACAGGGTTCTATGGCTACACCTTC. The chain combines TRBV28 with TRBJ1-2, with D possibly matching TRBD1 (6 bases). Per germline, CDR1 MDHEN and CDR2 SYDVKM. The CDR3 runs to 13 residues. Trimming took off 2 bases at V and 4 bases at J, with 8 bases between the two ends.

The chain couples TRBV2 to TRBJ1-1, with D uncertain. The V end was cut by 2 bases, the J end by 2 bases, with 9 bases between. The length of the CDR3 is 14 residues. Per germline, CDR1 SNHLY and CDR2 FYNNEI. As DNA, the CDR3 is TGTGCCAGCAGTGAACAACAAGAAAACACTGAAGCTTTCTTT. It specifies CASSEQQENTEAFF.

The chain is built from TRBV4-1 and TRBJ1-2, with 8 nucleotides matching TRBD1. CDR1 and CDR2 (germline): MGHRA, YSYEKL. Losses at the gene ends were 5 bases for V and 2 bases for J; bases not matched to a gene: 4. CDR3 size: 14 residues. CDR3 in DNA: TGCGCCAGCAGCGAACAGGGGGGAAACTATGGCTACACCTTC. It specifies CASSEQGGNYGYTF.

V and J are TRBV28 and TRBJ1-5; D is undetermined. The CDR3 has 14 amino acids. Trimming cost V 6 bases and J 6 bases, with 15 bases left between them. Germline V gene data show CDR1 as MDHEN and CDR2 as SYDVKM. For the CDR3, the DNA is TGTGCCAGCAGGGCAGCAATTAGCGGTCAGCCCCAGCATTTT. Translation: CASRAAISGQPQHF.

The chain couples TRBV2 to TRBJ1-1; the D gene is possibly TRBD1 (5 bases). This CDR3 is built from 15 residues. The V end was cut by 0 bases, the J end by 3 bases, with 11 bases between. Per germline, CDR1 SNHLY and CDR2 FYNNEI. CDR3 nucleotide sequence: TGTGCCAGCAGTGAAGCCACGGGGGACCACACTGAAGCTTTCTTT. This translates into CASSEATGDHTEAFF.

The V call is TRBV6-1, the J call TRBJ2-7; tentatively, D is TRBD1 (5 bases). From germline, CDR1 is MNHNS and CDR2 SASEGT. Trimming cost V 2 bases and J 4 bases, with 12 bases left between them. The CDR3 extends over 14 amino acids. This CDR3 reads CASSEPWGPYEQYF. The CDR3 DNA sequence: TGTGCCAGCAGTGAACCTTGGGGCCCGTACGAGCAGTACTTC.